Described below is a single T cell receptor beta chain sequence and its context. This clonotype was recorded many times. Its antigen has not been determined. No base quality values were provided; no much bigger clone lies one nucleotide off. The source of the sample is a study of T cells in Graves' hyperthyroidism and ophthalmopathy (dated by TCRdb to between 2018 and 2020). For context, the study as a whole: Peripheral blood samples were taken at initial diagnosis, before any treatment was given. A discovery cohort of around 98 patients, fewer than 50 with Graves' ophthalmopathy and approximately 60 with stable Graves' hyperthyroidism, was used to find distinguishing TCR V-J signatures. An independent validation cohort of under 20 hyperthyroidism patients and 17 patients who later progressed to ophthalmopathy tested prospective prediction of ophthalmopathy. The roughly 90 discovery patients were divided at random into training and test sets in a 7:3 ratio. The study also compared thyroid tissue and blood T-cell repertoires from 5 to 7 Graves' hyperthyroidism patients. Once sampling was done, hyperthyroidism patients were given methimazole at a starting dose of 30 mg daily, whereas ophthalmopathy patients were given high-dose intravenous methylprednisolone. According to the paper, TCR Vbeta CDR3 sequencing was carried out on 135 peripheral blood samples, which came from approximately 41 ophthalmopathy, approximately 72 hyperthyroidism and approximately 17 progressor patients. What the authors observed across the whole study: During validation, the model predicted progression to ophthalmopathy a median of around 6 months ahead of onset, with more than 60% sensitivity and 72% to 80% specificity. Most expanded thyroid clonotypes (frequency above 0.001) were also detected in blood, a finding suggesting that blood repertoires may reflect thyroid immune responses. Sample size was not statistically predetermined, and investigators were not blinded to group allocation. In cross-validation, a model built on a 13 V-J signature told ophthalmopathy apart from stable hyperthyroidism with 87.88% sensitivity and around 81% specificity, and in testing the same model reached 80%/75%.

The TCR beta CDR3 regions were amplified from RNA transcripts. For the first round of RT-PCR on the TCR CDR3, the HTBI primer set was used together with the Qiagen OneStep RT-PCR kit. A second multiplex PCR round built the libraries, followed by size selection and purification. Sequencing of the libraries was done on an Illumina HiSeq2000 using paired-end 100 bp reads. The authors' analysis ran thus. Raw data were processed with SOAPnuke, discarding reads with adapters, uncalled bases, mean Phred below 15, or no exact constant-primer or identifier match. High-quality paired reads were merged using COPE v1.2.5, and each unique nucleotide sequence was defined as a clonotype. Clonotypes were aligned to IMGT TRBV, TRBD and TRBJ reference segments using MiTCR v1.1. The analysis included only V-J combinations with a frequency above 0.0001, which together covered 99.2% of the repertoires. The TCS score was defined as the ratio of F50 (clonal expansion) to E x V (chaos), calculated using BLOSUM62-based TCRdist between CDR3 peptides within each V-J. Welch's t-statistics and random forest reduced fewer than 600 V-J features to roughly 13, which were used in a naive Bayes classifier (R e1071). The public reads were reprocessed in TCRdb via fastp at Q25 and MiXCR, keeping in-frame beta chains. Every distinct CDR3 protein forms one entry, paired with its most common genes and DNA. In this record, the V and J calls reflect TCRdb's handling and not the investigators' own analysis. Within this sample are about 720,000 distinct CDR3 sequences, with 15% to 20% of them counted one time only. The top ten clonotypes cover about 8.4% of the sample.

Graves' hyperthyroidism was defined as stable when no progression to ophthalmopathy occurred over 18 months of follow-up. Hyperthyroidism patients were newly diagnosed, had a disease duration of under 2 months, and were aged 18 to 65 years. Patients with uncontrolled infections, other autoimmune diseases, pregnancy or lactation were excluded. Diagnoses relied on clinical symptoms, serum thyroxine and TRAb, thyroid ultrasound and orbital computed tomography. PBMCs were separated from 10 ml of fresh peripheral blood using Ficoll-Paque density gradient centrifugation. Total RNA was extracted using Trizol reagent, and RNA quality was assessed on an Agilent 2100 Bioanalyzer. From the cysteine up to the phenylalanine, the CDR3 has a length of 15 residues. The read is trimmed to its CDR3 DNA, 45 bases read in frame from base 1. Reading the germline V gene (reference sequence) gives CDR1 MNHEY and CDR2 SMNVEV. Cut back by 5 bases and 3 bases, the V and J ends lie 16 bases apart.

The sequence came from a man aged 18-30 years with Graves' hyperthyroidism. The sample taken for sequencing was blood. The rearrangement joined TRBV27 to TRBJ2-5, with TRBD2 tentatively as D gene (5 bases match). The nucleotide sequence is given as TGTGCCAGCAGTACCTTTCGAGGGCGAAAAGAGACCCAGTACTTC. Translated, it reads CASSTFRGRKETQYF.